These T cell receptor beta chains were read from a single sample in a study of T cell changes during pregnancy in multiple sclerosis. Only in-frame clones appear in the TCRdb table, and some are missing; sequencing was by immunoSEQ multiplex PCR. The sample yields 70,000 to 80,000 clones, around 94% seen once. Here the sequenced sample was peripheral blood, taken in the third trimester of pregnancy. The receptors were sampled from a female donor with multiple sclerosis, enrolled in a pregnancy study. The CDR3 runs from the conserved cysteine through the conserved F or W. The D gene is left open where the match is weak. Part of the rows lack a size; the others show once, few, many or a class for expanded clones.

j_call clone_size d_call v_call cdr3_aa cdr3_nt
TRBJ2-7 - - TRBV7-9 CASSSGQSSYEQYF TGTGCCAGCAGTTCGGGACAAAGCTCCTACGAGCAGTACTTC
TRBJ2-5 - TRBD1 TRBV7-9 CASSLVGTGTEETQYF TGTGCCAGCAGCTTGGTGGGGACAGGGACCGAAGAGACCCAGTACTTC
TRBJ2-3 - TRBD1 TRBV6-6 CASARGGPGTDTQYF TGTGCCAGCGCCCGAGGGGGCCCGGGGACAGATACGCAGTATTTT
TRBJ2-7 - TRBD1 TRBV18 CASSPGTDLSYEQYF TGTGCCAGCTCACCCGGGACAGATCTCTCCTACGAGCAGTACTTC
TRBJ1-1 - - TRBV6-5 CASSYRRFRGNTEAFF TGTGCCAGCAGTTACCGGCGGTTCCGAGGAAACACTGAAGCTTTCTTT
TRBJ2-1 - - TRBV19 CASSIASNSHNEQFF TGTGCCAGTAGTATAGCTTCTAACAGCCACAATGAGCAGTTCTTC
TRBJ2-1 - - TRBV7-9 CASSLGGTARVEQFF TGTGCCAGCAGCTTAGGCGGGACAGCAAGGGTTGAGCAGTTCTTC
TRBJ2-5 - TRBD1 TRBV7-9 CASSHPDREFQETQYF TGTGCCAGCAGCCACCCGGACAGGGAATTCCAAGAGACCCAGTACTTC
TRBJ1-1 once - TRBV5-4 CASSPGHSVGGDTEAFF TGTGCCAGCAGCCCGGGCCATTCAGTGGGGGGGGACACTGAAGCTTTCTTT
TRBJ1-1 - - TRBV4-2 CASSQDSSRAEAFF TGTGCCAGCAGCCAAGATAGTTCCAGGGCTGAAGCTTTCTTT
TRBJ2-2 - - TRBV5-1 CASSRGLNTGELFF TGCGCCAGCAGCAGGGGATTGAACACCGGGGAGCTGTTTTTT
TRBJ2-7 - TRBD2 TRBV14 CASSQVAGARPYEQYF TGTGCCAGCAGCCAGGTAGCGGGGGCCCGACCCTACGAGCAGTACTTC
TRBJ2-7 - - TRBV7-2 CASSLNPSFGLNEQYF TGTGCCAGCAGCTTAAACCCTAGCTTCGGGTTGAACGAGCAGTACTTC
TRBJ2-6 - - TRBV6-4 CASSPDSGANVLTF TGTGCCAGCAGCCCAGACTCTGGGGCCAACGTCCTGACTTTC
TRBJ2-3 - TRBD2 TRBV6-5 CASSLTSGDADTQYF TGTGCCAGCAGTCTGACTAGCGGGGACGCAGATACGCAGTATTTT
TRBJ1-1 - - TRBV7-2 CASSLSSVNTEAFF TGTGCCAGCAGCTTAAGTTCAGTGAACACTGAAGCTTTCTTT
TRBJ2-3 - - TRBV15 CATSRALSGPTDTQYF TGTGCCACCAGCAGAGCCCTTTCGGGTCCCACAGATACGCAGTATTTT
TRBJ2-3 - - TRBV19 CASSITGTDTQYF TGTGCCAGTAGTATAACAGGGACAGATACGCAGTATTTT
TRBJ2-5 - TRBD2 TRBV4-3 CASSQVVGGGAETQYF TGCGCCAGCAGCCAAGTCGTGGGGGGGGGTGCTGAGACCCAGTACTTC
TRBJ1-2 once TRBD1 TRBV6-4 CASSDSRAGGHYGYTF TGTGCCAGCAGTGACTCAAGGGCAGGGGGCCACTATGGCTACACCTTC
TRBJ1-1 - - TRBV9 CASSVALNTEAFF TGTGCCAGCAGCGTAGCTTTGAACACTGAAGCTTTCTTT
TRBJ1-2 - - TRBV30 CAWSASLYGYTF TGTGCCTGGAGTGCCTCCTTATATGGCTACACCTTC
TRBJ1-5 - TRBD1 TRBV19 CASTHSGTASLGF TGTGCCAGTACCCACTCCGGGACAGCGTCGCTTGGTTTT
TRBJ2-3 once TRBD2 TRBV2 CASTSESGGAPDTQYF TGTGCCAGCACTTCCGAGTCGGGGGGGGCCCCAGATACGCAGTATTTT
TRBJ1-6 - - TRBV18 CASSQSGNDYNSPLHF TGTGCCAGCTCACAATCAGGGAACGACTATAATTCACCCCTCCACTTT
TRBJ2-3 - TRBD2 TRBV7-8 CASSSPVAGALRTDTQYF TGTGCCAGCAGCTCCCCCGTAGCGGGGGCTTTAAGGACAGATACGCAGTATTTT
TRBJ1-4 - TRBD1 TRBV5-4 CASSPGGVDEKLFF TGTGCCAGCAGCCCAGGGGGCGTCGATGAAAAACTGTTTTTT
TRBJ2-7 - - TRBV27 CASSFGGPSLEQYF TGTGCCAGCAGTTTTGGGGGCCCTTCCCTCGAGCAGTACTTC
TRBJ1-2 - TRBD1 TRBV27 CASSSSGSDRVYGYTF TGTGCCAGCAGTTCCTCGGGTTCGGACAGGGTCTATGGCTACACCTTC
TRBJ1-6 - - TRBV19 CASSRHGSPLHF TGTGCCAGTAGTCGACATGGGTCACCCCTCCACTTT
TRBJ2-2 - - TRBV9 CASSVPGSYTGELFF TGTGCCAGCAGCGTTCCCGGGTCCTACACCGGGGAGCTGTTTTTT
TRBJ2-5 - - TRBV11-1 CASSYLALQETQYF TGTGCCAGCAGTTATCTAGCGTTACAAGAGACCCAGTACTTC
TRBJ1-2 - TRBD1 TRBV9 CASSAGTGGAFDYGYTF TGTGCCAGCAGCGCCGGGACAGGGGGCGCTTTTGACTATGGCTACACCTTC
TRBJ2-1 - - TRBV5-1 CASRSRGRETYNEQFF TGCGCCAGCAGGAGCAGGGGCCGCGAAACCTACAATGAGCAGTTCTTC
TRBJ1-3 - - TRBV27 CASSASTGYGNTIYF TGTGCCAGCAGTGCCAGTACAGGGTATGGAAACACCATATATTTT
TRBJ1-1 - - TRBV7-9 CASSLREAAEAFF TGTGCCAGCAGCTTGCGGGAAGCAGCTGAAGCTTTCTTT
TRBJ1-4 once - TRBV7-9 CASRVDGLNEKLFF TGTGCCAGCAGGGTTGACGGACTAAATGAAAAACTGTTTTTT
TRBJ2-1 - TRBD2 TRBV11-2 CASSMTSGGANNEQFF TGTGCCAGCAGCATGACTAGCGGGGGGGCCAACAATGAGCAGTTCTTC
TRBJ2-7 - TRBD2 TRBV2 CASKEGLAIYEQYF TGTGCCAGCAAAGAGGGACTAGCGATCTACGAGCAGTACTTC
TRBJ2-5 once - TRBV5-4 CASSLWSSEETQYF TGTGCCAGCAGCTTGTGGTCCTCGGAAGAGACCCAGTACTTC
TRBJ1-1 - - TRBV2 CASRDLMNTEAFF TGTGCCAGCAGGGACTTAATGAACACTGAAGCTTTCTTT
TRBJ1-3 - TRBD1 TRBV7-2 CASSLSGQISGNTIYF TGTGCCAGCAGCTTATCGGGACAGATCTCTGGAAACACCATATATTTT
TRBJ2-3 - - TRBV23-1 CASSQSHRVNLTDTQYF TGCGCCAGCAGTCAATCGCACAGGGTGAACCTCACAGATACGCAGTATTTT
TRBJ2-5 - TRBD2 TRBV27 CASSSRPGLAGYQETQYF TGTGCCAGCAGTTCCCGACCGGGGCTAGCGGGTTATCAAGAGACCCAGTACTTC
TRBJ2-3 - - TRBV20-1 CSAAATDTQYF TGCAGTGCGGCGGCGACAGATACGCAGTATTTT